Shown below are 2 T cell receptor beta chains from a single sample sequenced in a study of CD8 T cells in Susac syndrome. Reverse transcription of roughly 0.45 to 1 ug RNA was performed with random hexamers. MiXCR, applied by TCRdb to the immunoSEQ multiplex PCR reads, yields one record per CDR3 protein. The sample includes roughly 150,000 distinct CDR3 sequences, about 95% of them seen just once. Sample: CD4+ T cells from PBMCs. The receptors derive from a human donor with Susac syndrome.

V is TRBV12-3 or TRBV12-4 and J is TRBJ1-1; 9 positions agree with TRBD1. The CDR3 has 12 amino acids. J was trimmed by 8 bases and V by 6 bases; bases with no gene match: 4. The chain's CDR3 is CASRDRGEEAFF. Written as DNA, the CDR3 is TGTGCCAGCAGGGACAGGGGAGAAGAAGCTTTCTTT.

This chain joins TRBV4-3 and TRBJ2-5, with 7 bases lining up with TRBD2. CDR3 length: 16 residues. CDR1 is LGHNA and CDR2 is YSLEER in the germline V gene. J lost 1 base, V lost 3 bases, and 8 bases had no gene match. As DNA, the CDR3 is TGCGCCAGCAGCCAGGAGCTAGCGGCGCTCCAAGAGACCCAGTACTTC. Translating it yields CASSQELAALQETQYF.